This TCR beta chain came from a study of T cells in Graves' hyperthyroidism and ophthalmopathy (dated by TCRdb to the late 2010s). Study-wide context: Peripheral blood was collected at initial diagnosis, before any treatment. To identify TCR V-J signatures that set the groups apart, the researchers used a discovery cohort of roughly 100 patients, made up of approximately 43 with Graves' ophthalmopathy and about 55 with stable Graves' hyperthyroidism. An independent validation cohort of around 20 hyperthyroidism patients and about 16 patients who later progressed to ophthalmopathy tested prospective prediction of ophthalmopathy. For training and testing, the 100 patients in the discovery cohort were randomly divided in a 7:3 ratio. The study also compared thyroid tissue and blood T-cell repertoires from over 5 Graves' hyperthyroidism patients. Following sampling, methimazole starting at 30 mg daily was given to hyperthyroidism patients, and high-dose intravenous methylprednisolone was given to ophthalmopathy patients. TCR Vbeta CDR3 sequencing of around 130 peripheral blood samples (under 45 ophthalmopathy, approximately 80 hyperthyroidism and some 17 progressor patients) is reported in the paper. General study outcomes and caveats: No statistical method was used to fix the sample size in advance, and group allocation was not hidden from the investigators. In validation, the model predicted progression to ophthalmopathy a median of about 6.5 months before onset, with over 60% sensitivity and roughly 72% specificity. Blood samples also contained most of the expanded thyroid clonotypes (frequency above 0.001), which suggests that blood repertoires may reflect thyroid immune responses. A model built on a 13 V-J signature distinguished ophthalmopathy from stable hyperthyroidism, reaching approximately 89% sensitivity and about 81% specificity in cross-validation and 80%/75% in testing.

A patient counted as having stable Graves' hyperthyroidism if no progression to ophthalmopathy occurred over 18 months of follow-up. Hyperthyroidism patients were newly diagnosed, had a disease duration of under 2 months, and were aged 18 to 65 years. Exclusion was applied to patients with uncontrolled infections, other autoimmune diseases, pregnancy or lactation. Diagnoses relied on clinical symptoms, serum thyroxine and TRAb, thyroid ultrasound and orbital computed tomography. PBMCs were isolated from about 9.1 ml of fresh peripheral blood by Ficoll-Paque density gradient centrifugation. Total RNA was extracted using Trizol reagent, and RNA quality was assessed on an Agilent 2100 Bioanalyzer. V is clipped by 7 bases and J by 5 bases, and the sequence between their germline boundaries is 18 bases long. Reading the germline V gene gives CDR1 SGHTA and CDR2 FQGNSA. Counted from cysteine to phenylalanine, this CDR3 has 16 amino acids. The sequence is cut down to CDR3 DNA, 48 bases in frame from base 1.

Note on this clonotype: Its antigen remains undetermined. No per-base quality is available; no much larger clone lies one base away.

The TCR beta CDR3 regions were amplified from the RNA transcripts. A first-round RT-PCR of the TCR CDR3 used the HTBI primer set with the Qiagen OneStep RT-PCR kit. A second multiplex PCR round built the libraries, followed by size selection and purification. Libraries were sequenced paired-end with 100 bp reads on an Illumina HiSeq2000. As for the authors' bioinformatics: SOAPnuke was used to process the raw data, with reads discarded if the reads contained adapters or uncalled bases, had a mean Phred below 15, or lacked an exact constant-primer or identifier match. High-quality paired reads were merged using COPE v1.2.5, and each unique nucleotide sequence was defined as a clonotype. MiTCR v1.1 was used to align the clonotypes against IMGT TRBV, TRBD and TRBJ reference segments. The analysis included only V-J combinations with a frequency above 0.0001, which together covered 98% to 99.2% of the repertoires. The TCS score was defined as the ratio of F50 (clonal expansion) to E x V (chaos), calculated using BLOSUM62-based TCRdist between CDR3 peptides within each V-J. Welch's t-statistics and random forest reduced around 520 V-J features to roughly 13, which were used in a naive Bayes classifier (R e1071). The similarity between thyroid and blood repertoires was quantified using the Morisita-Horn index. TCRdb ran its own pipeline on the public reads, namely fastp trimming at Q25 and MiXCR clone calling, and kept in-frame beta chains. Rows are unified per CDR3 protein, each entry keeping the most common DNA and genes. The V and J calls were determined by TCRdb, not by the authors. Within this sample are about 760,000 distinct CDR3 sequences, with about a third of them counted one time only. The top ten clones comprise less than 35% of the sample.

This receptor was identified in a woman aged 40 to 49 with Graves' hyperthyroidism. The V and J segments used are TRBV7-2 and TRBJ2-6; the D gene assignment is ambiguous. Sequencing input: blood. CDR3 sequence: CASNFVTDDRANVLTF. The DNA reads as follows: TGTGCCAGCAACTTCGTAACGGACGATCGGGCCAACGTCCTGACTTTC.